This T cell receptor (beta chain) was obtained from a study of cytomegalovirus exposure and HLA in healthy donors. The germline V gene encodes CDR1 LGHNA and CDR2 YSLEER. V shed 1 base, J shed 3 bases, and the junction held 8 bases outside the gene matches. The CDR3 spans 16 residues. Findings of the study overall: In a later analysis, V- and J-gene trimming of beta chains associated with a DCLRE1C missense variant, replicated independently.

Both 60 Vbeta primers and 13 Jbeta primers went into the PCR. Repertoires were generated with immunoSEQ multiplex PCR, while TCRdb's copy carries only in-frame clones and drops some. The repertoire holds over 150,000 clones, with less than 80% as singletons. Of note for this clone: Its antigen remains unidentified.

The sample comprised PBMCs. The sequence was collected from a young man in good health and CMV-seronegative. The genes are TRBV4-3 and TRBJ2-7; 8 bases map to TRBD1. The CDR3: CASSQATGGGGYEQYF. The CDR3, as DNA: TGCGCCAGCAGCCAAGCCACAGGGGGAGGCGGCTACGAGCAGTACTTC.